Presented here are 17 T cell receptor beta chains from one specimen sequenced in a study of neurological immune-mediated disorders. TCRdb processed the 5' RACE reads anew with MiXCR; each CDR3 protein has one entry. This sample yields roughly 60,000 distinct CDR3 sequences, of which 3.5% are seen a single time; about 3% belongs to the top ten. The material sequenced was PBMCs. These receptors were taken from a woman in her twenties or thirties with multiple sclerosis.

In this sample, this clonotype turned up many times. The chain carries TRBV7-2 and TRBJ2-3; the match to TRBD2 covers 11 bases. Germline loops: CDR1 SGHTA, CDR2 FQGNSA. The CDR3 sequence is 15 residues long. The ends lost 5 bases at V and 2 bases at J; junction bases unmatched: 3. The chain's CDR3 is CASSALAGATDTQYF. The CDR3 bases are TGTGCCAGCAGCGCACTAGCGGGAGCCACAGATACGCAGTATTTT.

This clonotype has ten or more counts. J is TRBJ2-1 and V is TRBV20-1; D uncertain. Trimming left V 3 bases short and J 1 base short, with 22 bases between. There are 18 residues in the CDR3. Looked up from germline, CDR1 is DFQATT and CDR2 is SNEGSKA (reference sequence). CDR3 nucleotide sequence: TGCAGTGCTAGTGACGCCCGAACTCTGGGTATGTCCTACAATGAGCAGTTCTTC. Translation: CSASDARTLGMSYNEQFF.

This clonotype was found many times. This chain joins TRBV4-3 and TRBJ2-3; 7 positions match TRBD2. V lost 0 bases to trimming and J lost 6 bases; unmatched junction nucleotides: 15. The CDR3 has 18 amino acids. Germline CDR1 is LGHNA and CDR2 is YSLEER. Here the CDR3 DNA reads TGCGCCAGCAGCCAAGATCTGAGAGGGACTACCGGGGTGGATACGCAGTATTTT. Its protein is CASSQDLRGTTGVDTQYF.

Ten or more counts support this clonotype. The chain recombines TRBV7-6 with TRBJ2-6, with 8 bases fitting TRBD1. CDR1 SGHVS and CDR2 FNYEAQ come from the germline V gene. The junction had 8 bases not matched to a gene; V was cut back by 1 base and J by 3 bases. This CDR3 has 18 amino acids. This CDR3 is CASSLEDREFRGANVLTF. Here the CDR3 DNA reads TGTGCCAGCAGCTTAGAGGACAGGGAGTTTCGTGGGGCCAACGTCCTGACTTTC.

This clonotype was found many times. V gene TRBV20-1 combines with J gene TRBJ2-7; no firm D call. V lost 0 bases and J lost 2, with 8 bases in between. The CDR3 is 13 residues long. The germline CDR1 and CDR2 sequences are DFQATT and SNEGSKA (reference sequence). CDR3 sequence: CSARDSNTYEQYF. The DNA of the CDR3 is TGCAGTGCTAGAGATAGTAACACCTACGAGCAGTACTTC.

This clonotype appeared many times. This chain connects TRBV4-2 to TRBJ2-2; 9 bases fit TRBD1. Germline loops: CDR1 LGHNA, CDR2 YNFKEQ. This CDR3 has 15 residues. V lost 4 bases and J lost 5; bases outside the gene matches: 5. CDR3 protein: CASSPQGQGTGELFF. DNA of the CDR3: TGTGCCAGCAGCCCACAAGGACAGGGGACCGGGGAGCTGTTTTTT.

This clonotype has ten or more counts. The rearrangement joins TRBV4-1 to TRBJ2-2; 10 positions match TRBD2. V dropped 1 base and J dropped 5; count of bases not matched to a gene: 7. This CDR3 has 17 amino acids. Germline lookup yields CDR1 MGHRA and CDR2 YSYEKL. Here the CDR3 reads CASSQGLAGVATGELFF. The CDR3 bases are TGCGCCAGCAGCCAAGGCCTAGCGGGAGTAGCGACCGGGGAGCTGTTTTTT.

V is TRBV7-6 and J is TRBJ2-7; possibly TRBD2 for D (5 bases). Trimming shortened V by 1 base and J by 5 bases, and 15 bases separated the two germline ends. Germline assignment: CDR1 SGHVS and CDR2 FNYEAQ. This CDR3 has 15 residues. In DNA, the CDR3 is TGTGCCAGCAGCTTAGGAGGTAGAGGGAGCAACGAGCAGTACTTC. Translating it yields CASSLGGRGSNEQYF.

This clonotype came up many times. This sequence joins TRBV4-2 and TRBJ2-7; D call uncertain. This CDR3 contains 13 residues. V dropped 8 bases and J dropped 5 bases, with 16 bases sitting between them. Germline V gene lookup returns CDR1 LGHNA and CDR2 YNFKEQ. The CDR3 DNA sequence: TGTGCCAGCCAGAGGTACCGAGGAGACGAGCAGTACTTC. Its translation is CASQRYRGDEQYF.

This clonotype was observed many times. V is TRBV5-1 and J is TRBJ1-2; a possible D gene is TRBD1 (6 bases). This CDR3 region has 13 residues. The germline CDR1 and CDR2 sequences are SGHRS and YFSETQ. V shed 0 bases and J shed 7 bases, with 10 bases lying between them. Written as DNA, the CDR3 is TGCGCCAGCAGCTTGGAGGGGGTTGGTGGCTACACCTTC. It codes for CASSLEGVGGYTF.

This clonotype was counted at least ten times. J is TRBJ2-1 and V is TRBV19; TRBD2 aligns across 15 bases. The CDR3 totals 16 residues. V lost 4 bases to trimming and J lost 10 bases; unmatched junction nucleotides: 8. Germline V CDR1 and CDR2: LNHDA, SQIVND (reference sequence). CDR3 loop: CASSTLSGLAGGEQFF. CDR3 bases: TGTGCCAGTAGTACACTTTCGGGACTAGCGGGAGGCGAGCAGTTCTTC.

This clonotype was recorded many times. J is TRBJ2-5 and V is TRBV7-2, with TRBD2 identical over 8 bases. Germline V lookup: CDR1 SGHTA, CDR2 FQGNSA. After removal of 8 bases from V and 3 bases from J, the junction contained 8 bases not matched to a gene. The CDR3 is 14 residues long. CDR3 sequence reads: CASSSGLWKETQYF. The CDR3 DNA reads TGTGCCAGCTCTAGCGGGCTGTGGAAAGAGACCCAGTACTTC.

This CDR3 reads CASSSADRPMNTEAFF. DNA of the CDR3: TGTGCCAGCAGCTCCGCAGACCGTCCCATGAACACTGAAGCTTTCTTT. This chain links TRBV7-8 with TRBJ1-1; unclear D gene. This CDR3 contains 16 residues. The germline CDR1 and CDR2 sequences are SGHVS and FQNEAQ. Trimming took 4 bases from V and 0 from J, leaving 15 bases between them.

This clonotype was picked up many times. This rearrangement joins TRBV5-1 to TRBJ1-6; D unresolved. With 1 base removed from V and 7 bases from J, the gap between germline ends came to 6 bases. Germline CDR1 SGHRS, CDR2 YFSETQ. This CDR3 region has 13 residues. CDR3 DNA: TGCGCCAGCAGCTTGCCGCAAAATTCACCCCTCCACTTT. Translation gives CASSLPQNSPLHF.

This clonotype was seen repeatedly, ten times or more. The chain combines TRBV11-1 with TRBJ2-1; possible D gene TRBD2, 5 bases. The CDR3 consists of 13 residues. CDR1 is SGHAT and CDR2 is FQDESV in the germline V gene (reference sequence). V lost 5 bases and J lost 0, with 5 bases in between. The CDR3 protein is CASSRDSYNEQFF. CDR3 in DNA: TGTGCCAGCAGCCGGGACTCCTACAATGAGCAGTTCTTC.

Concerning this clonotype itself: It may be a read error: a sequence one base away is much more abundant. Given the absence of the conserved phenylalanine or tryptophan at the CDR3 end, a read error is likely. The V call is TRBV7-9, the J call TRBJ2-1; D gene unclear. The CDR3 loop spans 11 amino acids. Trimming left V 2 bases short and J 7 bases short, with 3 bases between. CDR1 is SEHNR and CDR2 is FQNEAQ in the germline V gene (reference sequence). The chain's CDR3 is CASSLLNEQFC. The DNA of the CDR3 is TGTGCCAGCAGCTTATTAAATGAGCAGTTCTGC.

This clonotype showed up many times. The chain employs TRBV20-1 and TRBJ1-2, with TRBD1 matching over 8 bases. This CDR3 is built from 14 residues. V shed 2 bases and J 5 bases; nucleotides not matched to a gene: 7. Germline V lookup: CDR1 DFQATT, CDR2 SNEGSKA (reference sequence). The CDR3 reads CSARLQRQGYGYTF. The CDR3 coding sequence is TGCAGTGCTAGACTCCAGAGACAGGGGTATGGCTACACCTTC.